The 17 T cell receptor beta chains in this list originate from one sample, sequenced in a study of T cells after yellow fever vaccination. Using its own MiXCR run on the 5' RACE reads, TCRdb lists one record per CDR3 protein. The table lists 500,000 to 700,000 distinct CDR3 sequences, about a fifth of them singletons. This specimen consisted of PBMCs, obtained 15 days after the yellow fever booster vaccination. The receptor source for this set is a man aged 30 to 39 who received the YFV17D yellow fever vaccine.

This clonotype was seen a few times. The chain has TRBV27 and TRBJ2-7; 8 bases map to TRBD2. Germline CDR1 and CDR2: MNHEY and SMNVEV (reference sequence). Trimming at V came to 10 bases and at J to 2 bases, leaving 7 bases not matched to a gene. This CDR3 has 13 amino acids. The CDR3 bases are TGTGCCACCCGAGCGGGAGTGGCCTACGAGCAGTACTTC. This gives the protein CATRAGVAYEQYF.

This chain connects TRBV24-1 to TRBJ2-2, with 11 bases matching TRBD2. V gave up 5 bases and J gave up 3 bases; unmatched junction bases: 4. This CDR3 has 16 amino acids. The germline V gene has CDR1 KGHDR and CDR2 SFDVKD. CDR3: CATSGTSGGHTGELFF. CDR3 nucleotides: TGTGCCACCAGTGGTACTAGCGGGGGTCACACCGGGGAGCTGTTTTTT.

This clonotype was found many times. The chain is built from TRBV11-2 and TRBJ2-2; TRBD2 is a possible D gene (5 bases). The V end lost 4 bases, the J end lost 8 bases, and 14 bases lay between the germline ends. This CDR3 has 14 amino acids. The germline gives CDR1 SGHAT, CDR2 FQNNGV. The CDR3 spells CASSSLAGTGELFF. CDR3 DNA sequence: TGTGCCAGCAGCTCCCTAGCCGGAACTGGGGAGCTGTTTTTT.

In its sample, this clonotype was seen a few times. The chain combines TRBV12-3 or TRBV12-4 with TRBJ2-7, with a weak D call TRBD2 (5 bases). The CDR3 is 13 residues long. Between the trimmed V and J ends, which lost 3 bases and 6 bases, there was a span of 12 bases. As DNA, the CDR3 is TGTGCCAGCAGTTTTGAGGGAGTAACCGAGCAGTACTTC. Its translation: CASSFEGVTEQYF.

The chain carries TRBV7-2 and TRBJ1-1; D gene ambiguous. The ends were cut back, 1 base at V and 5 bases at J, with 17 bases in the middle. The CDR3 sequence is 16 residues long. The germline V gene encodes CDR1 SGHTA and CDR2 FQGNSA. The CDR3: CASSLGLLKLGTEAFF. CDR3 sequence (DNA): TGTGCCAGCAGCTTAGGGTTGCTGAAATTGGGGACTGAAGCTTTCTTT.

The chain links TRBV7-9 to TRBJ2-2; D is perhaps TRBD1 or TRBD2 (5 bases each). The germline gives CDR1 SEHNR, CDR2 FQNEAQ (reference sequence). The CDR3 contains 16 residues. Trimming shortened V by 5 bases and J by 5 bases, and 18 bases separated the two germline ends. The CDR3 nucleotides are TGTGCCAGCAGCCCCGTCCTATCGGGACGGACCGGGGAGCTGTTTTTT. The encoded protein is CASSPVLSGRTGELFF.

The genes are TRBV20-1 and TRBJ2-3; tentative D call: TRBD2 (6 bases). The CDR3 runs 15 residues. The germline gives CDR1 DFQATT, CDR2 SNEGSKA (reference sequence). V lost 3 bases and J 4 bases, leaving 17 bases between the germline ends. In DNA, the CDR3 is TGCAGTGCTAGGCCCGGGAAGGGAGGACCAGATACGCAGTATTTT. As protein: CSARPGKGGPDTQYF.

This clonotype occurred a few times. The chain combines TRBV28 with TRBJ1-5; D not resolved. Germline loops: CDR1 MDHEN, CDR2 SYDVKM. Trimming took off 6 bases at V and 7 bases at J, with 13 bases between the two ends. The length of the CDR3 is 13 residues. The CDR3, as DNA: TGTGCCAGCAGGATAGACGTGAACCAGCCCCAGCATTTT. Translated, it gives CASRIDVNQPQHF.

V usage is TRBV7-9 and J usage is TRBJ2-3, with 7 bases matching TRBD1. This CDR3 is built from 15 residues. V gave up 7 bases and J gave up 0 bases; unmatched junction bases: 7. Germline lookup yields CDR1 SEHNR and CDR2 FQNEAQ (reference sequence). In DNA, the CDR3 is TGTGCCAGCACCCCCACAGGGGTTAGCACAGATACGCAGTATTTT. Residues: CASTPTGVSTDTQYF.

This clonotype was found a few times. The V and J genes are TRBV20-1 and TRBJ2-7; the D call may be TRBD1 or TRBD2 (6 bases each). The CDR3 totals 16 residues. Trimming removed 6 bases at V and 2 bases at J, with 23 bases between. Germline CDR1 is DFQATT and CDR2 is SNEGSKA (reference sequence). In DNA form, the CDR3 reads TGCAGTGCGCTCAGAGGGGGAGCGGGCAAAACCTACGAGCAGTACTTC. Translation gives CSALRGGAGKTYEQYF.

The table lists this clonotype with a few counts. The J gene is TRBJ2-3, the V gene TRBV20-1; no clear D gene. V lost 0 bases and J lost 4, with 20 bases in between. In germline, CDR1 is DFQATT, CDR2 SNEGSKA (reference sequence). This CDR3 has 17 amino acids. The CDR3 bases are TGCAGTGCTAGAGATATAGAACCGGGCCCCTCAGCAGATACGCAGTATTTT. It codes for CSARDIEPGPSADTQYF.

This CDR3 reads CASSETRDIQYF. DNA of the CDR3: TGTGCCAGCAGTGAAACTCGGGACATTCAGTACTTC. The chain joins TRBV6-1 to TRBJ2-4; D ambiguous. The CDR3 sequence is 12 residues long. Trimming took off 2 bases at V and 8 bases at J, with 7 bases between the two ends. Germline V gene lookup returns CDR1 MNHNS and CDR2 SASEGT.

The chain combines TRBV6-2 or TRBV6-3 with TRBJ2-7; D uncertain. The CDR3 covers 14 residues. Deletions cut 5 bases from V and 2 bases from J, with 13 bases between. Germline V gives CDR1 MNHEY, CDR2 SVGEGT. CDR3 in amino acids: CASSADTRPYEQYF. The CDR3, as DNA: TGTGCCAGCAGTGCCGACACTCGGCCCTACGAGCAGTACTTC.

This clonotype was detected only a few times. This chain joins TRBV7-9 and TRBJ2-3, with 8 positions matching TRBD1. This CDR3 contains 15 residues. J gave up 1 base and V 6 bases, and 6 bases lay outside the gene matches. Germline loops: CDR1 SEHNR, CDR2 FQNEAQ (reference sequence). CDR3 residues: CASRWTGTGTDTQYF. Here the CDR3 DNA reads TGTGCCAGCAGGTGGACAGGGACGGGCACAGATACGCAGTATTTT.

The table lists this clonotype with many counts. V gene TRBV27 combines with J gene TRBJ2-2, with no clear D. Germline-derived CDR1 and CDR2 are MNHEY and SMNVEV (reference sequence). Trimming cost V 8 bases and J 3 bases, with 7 bases left between them. The length of the CDR3 is 12 residues. The chain's CDR3 is CASSLYTGELFF. The CDR3 nucleotides are TGTGCCAGCTCACTATACACCGGGGAGCTGTTTTTT.

This clonotype was observed a few times. CDR3 coding DNA: TGTGCCACCAGCAGAGATATAGCGGGAACCGGGGAGCTGTTTTTT. Its translation is CATSRDIAGTGELFF. This rearrangement joins TRBV15 to TRBJ2-2; 8 bases are shared with TRBD2. Germline V gene data show CDR1 as LNHNV and CDR2 as YYDKDF (reference sequence). The J segment lost 5 bases and the V segment lost 0 bases, leaving 2 bases of the junction unmatched. The CDR3 is 15 amino acids.

This rearrangement joins TRBV6-2 or TRBV6-3 to TRBJ1-2; D is unresolved. The CDR3 loop spans 14 amino acids. V was shortened by 1 base and J by 5 bases, with 11 bases between the two germline ends. Germline V gives CDR1 MNHEY, CDR2 SVGEGT. CDR3 residues: CASSYLADPYGYTF. The CDR3 coding sequence is TGTGCCAGCAGTTACTTGGCGGACCCATATGGCTACACCTTC.